This T cell receptor (beta chain) was profiled in a study of beta chain features in type 1 diabetes listed by TCRdb under 2018. In terms of the full investigation: Patients and healthy donors did not differ in mean age, gender distribution, total cell number or subset yield. Across all samples, some 100,000,000 sorted cells were examined, and cell number per subset correlated strongly with RNA yield. The study compared TCRB repertoires of sorted circulating CD4+ T cell subsets between recently diagnosed type 1 diabetes patients and matched healthy donors. Whereas all 30 or so donors provided naive and central memory subsets, regulatory and stem cell-like memory subsets were isolated from just 8 patients and roughly eight healthy donors.

About this clone itself: What this receptor recognizes is not known. Per-base qualities were not stored, and no clone one base away is much larger.

The entire amount of isolated RNA was reverse transcribed using the High Capacity cDNA Reverse Transcription Kit, so the sequenced TCRB transcripts were expressed ones. Naive, central memory and regulatory T cell samples underwent deep immunoSEQ sequencing, averaging about 3.57 million total reads per sample. Sorted cells were lysed in RLT buffer and RNA was extracted with DNase-treated RNeasy Micro or Mini kits, depending on cell number. Each cell subset was processed separately to prevent cross-contamination, with patient and healthy donor samples processed together. The immunoSEQ multiplex PCR was used to amplify TCRB sequences from cDNA, yielding 87-bp fragments that span the CDR3 region. The amplicons were sequenced using the Illumina HiSeq platform. The authors' analysis ran thus. Synthetic template baselines were used to correct PCR bias computationally, reads within Hamming distance 2 were collapsed, and singletons that could not be merged were discarded. By aligning reads against IMGT, V, D and J genes, CDR3 length, and insertions or deletions at six rearrangement sites were assigned. Within each subset, clonotype counts were normalized to sorted cell number, after which true diversity and Gini coefficients were computed with the tcR R package. The overlap coefficient, calculated on TCRB nucleotide sequences, was used to measure repertoire sharing. This immuneACCESS table, as held by TCRdb, lists in-frame sequences with V and J called but not all clones. Of the missing ones, under half trace to an unresolved V gene in checked studies; the others have no known cause. The V and J calls and clone size were taken over from that table, and D and trimming were inferred from the DNA. Here the sample has approximately 170,000 clones; 7.5% to 10% occur a single time. 2.3% of the sample lies in the top ten.

Each donor gave one peripheral blood draw, about 100 mL on average, collected into heparinised tubes. Naive, central memory, regulatory and stem cell-like memory CD4+ T cells were sorted on a BD FACSAria II using a panel including CD45RO, CCR7, CD25, CD127, CD95 and CD27. Every sorted population had a purity above 95%. PBMCs were isolated immediately by Lymphoprep density gradient centrifugation and stained directly without culture. So that batch effects would be minimized, each experiment stained and sorted samples in pairs, pairing one healthy donor with one patient. The germline V gene gives CDR1 as SGDLS and CDR2 as YYNGEE. The CDR3, cysteine through phenylalanine, is 17 amino acids long. The read is trimmed to its CDR3 DNA, 51 bases read in frame from base 1. Deletion took 0 bases off V and 0 bases off J, with a span of 13 bases between the germline ends. Overall study outcomes, separate from this receptor: HLA sub-analyses involved small numbers of individuals, so any influence of HLA type on TCRB rearrangement remained unresolved. Naive, central memory and regulatory TCRB repertoires appeared to be more alike among patients than among healthy donors. At VDJ recombination sites, patients with type 1 diabetes made fewer insertions and deleted more nucleotides, a pattern implying thymic rearrangement abnormalities. In all four CD4+ subsets, TCRB CDR3 length was moderately but significantly shorter in type 1 diabetes patients. Shorter templates might have been favored by PCR, but patient and control samples were amplified and corrected together, so both groups would have been affected equally by any skew. Because cDNA rather than genomic DNA was sequenced, highly expressing activated cells could have been over-represented, although no difference in activation and CD3 levels was found between groups.

The receptor was derived from a woman between 18 and 30 years old in good health. The sample taken for sequencing was central memory CD4+ T cells from blood. The chain employs TRBV9 and TRBJ1-3; there is no confident call for the D gene. This receptor has the CDR3 CASSVGPGVTSGNTIYF. The DNA sequence is given as TGTGCCAGCAGCGTAGGCCCCGGGGTTACCTCTGGAAACACCATATATTTT.